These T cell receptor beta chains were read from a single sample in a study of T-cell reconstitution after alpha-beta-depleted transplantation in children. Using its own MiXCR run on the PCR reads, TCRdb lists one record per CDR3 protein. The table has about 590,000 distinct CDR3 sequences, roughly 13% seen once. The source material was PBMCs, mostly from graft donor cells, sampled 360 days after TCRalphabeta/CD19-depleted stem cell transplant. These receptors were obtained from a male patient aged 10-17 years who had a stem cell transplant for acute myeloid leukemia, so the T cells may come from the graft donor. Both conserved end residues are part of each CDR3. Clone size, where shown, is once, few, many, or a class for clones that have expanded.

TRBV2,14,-,CASSPRILYNEQFF
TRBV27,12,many,CASSRTGDTQYF
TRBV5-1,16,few,CASSFVPGGHTYEQYF
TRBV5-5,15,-,CASSFQQGFSGELFF
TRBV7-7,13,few,CASSLSVRLEQYF
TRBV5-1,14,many,CASSLERASYGYTF
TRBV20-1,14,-,CSARFDPLKTTQYF
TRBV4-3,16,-,CASSHGQGRNTGELFF
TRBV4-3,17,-,CASSQEGAVFSTDTQYF
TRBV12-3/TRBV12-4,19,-,CASTEGGATSGRNQETQYF
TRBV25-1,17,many,CASSESGTVPGLGTQYF
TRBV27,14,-,CASSLSGLFYEQYF
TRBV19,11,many,CASRRAGELFF
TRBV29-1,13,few,CSVEVGFNQPQHF
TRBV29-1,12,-,CSVYRSSYEQYF
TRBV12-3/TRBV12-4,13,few,CASSLEKAYEQYF
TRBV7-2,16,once,CASSLAASGSTYEQYF
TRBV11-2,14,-,CASSSYLGADTQYF
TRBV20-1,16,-,CSARDAGTGENQPQHF
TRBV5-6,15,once,CASSFMGPRPETQYF
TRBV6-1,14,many,CASSPNPQVQTQYF
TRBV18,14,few,CASSPKQGPYEQFF
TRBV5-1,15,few,CASSLPGQDTGELFF
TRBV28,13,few,CANQSPGSYGYTF
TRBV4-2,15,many,CASSQEELTYNEQFF
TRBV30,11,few,CAWLFRSEQYF
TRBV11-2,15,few,CASTRTGTGNEKLFF
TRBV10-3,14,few,CAISVGGAGMEAFF
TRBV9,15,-,CASSVHAGPYNEQFF
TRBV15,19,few,CATSSRRADRRSSYNEQFF
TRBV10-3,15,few,CAISEVWAMNTEAFF
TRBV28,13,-,CAGAGGSNQPQHF
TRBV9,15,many,CASSVGLAANGEQFF
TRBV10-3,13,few,CAISGDSLETQYF
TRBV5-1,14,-,CASRRGDDWTEAFF
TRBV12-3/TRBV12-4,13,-,CASSLTDFYGYTF
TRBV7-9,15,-,CASSLNGPSQETQYF
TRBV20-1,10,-,CSTLYNEQFF
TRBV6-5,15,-,CASSSPSGPSGELFF
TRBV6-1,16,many,CASSLGTEAGAYEQYF
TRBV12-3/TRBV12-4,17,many,CASSSGTGTGGNQPQHF
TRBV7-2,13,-,CASSLRLDGAQYF
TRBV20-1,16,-,CSAIGTGVKTGYEQYF